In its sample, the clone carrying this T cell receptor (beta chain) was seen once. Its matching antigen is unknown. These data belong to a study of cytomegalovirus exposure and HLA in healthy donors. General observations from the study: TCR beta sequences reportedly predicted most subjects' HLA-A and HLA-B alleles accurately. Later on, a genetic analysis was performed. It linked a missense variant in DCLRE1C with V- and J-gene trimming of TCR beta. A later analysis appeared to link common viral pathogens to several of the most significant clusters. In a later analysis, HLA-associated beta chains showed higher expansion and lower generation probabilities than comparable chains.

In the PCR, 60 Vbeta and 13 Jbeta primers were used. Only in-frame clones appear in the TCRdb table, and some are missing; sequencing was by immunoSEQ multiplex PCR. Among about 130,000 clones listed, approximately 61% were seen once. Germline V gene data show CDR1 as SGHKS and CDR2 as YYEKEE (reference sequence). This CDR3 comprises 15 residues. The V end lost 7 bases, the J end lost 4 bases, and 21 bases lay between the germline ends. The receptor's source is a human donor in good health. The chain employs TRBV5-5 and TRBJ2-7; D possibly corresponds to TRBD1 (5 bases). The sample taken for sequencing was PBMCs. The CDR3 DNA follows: TGTGCCAGCGCATTGGACGCGGCAGGGTTGTACGAGCAGTACTTC. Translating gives CASALDAAGLYEQYF. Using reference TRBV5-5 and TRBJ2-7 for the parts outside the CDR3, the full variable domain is DAGVTQSPTHLIKTRGQQVTLRCSPISGHKSVSWYQQVLGQGPQFIFQYYEKEERGRGNFPDRFSARQFPNYSSELNVNALLLGDSALYLCASALDAAGLYEQYFGPGTRLTVT.